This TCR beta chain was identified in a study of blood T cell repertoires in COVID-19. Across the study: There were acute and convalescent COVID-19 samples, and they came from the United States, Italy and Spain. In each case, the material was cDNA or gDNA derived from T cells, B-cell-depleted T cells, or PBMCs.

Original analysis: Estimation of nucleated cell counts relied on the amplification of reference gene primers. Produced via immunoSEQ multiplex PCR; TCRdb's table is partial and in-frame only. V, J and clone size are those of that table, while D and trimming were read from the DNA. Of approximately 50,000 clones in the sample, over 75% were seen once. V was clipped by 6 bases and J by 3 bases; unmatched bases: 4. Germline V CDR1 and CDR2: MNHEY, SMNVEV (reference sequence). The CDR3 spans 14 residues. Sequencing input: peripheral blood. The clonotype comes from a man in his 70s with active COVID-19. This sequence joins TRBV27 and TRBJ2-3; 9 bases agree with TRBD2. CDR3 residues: CASRRGGATDTQYF. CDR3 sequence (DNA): TGTGCCAGCAGACGCGGGGGGGCAACAGATACGCAGTATTTT.